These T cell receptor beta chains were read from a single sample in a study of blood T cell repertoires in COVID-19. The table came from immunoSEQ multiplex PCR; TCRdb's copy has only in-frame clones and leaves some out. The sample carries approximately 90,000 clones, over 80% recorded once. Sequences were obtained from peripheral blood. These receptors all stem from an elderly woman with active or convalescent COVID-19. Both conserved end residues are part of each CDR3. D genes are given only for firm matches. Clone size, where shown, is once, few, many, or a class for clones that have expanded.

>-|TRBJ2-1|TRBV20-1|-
TGCAGTGCTAGTCTCAGCGGAGAAATTACCTCCTACAATGAGCAGTTCTTC
CSASLSGEITSYNEQFF
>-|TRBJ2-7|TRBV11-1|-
TGTGCCAGCAGCTATGGAATGGGGGCAGCCATCTACGAGCAGTACTTC
CASSYGMGAAIYEQYF
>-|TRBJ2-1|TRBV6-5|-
TGTGCCAGCAGTCCCGGGACTCCCTACAATGAGCAGTTCTTC
CASSPGTPYNEQFF
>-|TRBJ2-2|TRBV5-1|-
TGCGCCAGCAGCTTGGTCGCGGGGGCGACCGGGGAGCTGTTTTTT
CASSLVAGATGELFF
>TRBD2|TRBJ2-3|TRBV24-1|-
TGTGCCACCAGTGATTTGAAACGCGGGGGGGCCGAAGATACGCAGTATTTT
CATSDLKRGGAEDTQYF
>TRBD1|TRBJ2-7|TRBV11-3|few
TGTGCCAGCAGCGCCAGGGGGTACGAGCAGTACTTC
CASSARGYEQYF
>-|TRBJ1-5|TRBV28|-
TGTGCCAGCAGTCGGACAGTAACGGTCAATCAGCCCCAGCATTTT
CASSRTVTVNQPQHF
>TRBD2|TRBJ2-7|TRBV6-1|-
TGTGCCAGCAGTGAAAACAGACTAGCGGGGTACGAGCAGTACTTC
CASSENRLAGYEQYF
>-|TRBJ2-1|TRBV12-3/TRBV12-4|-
TGTGCCAGCAGTGTAAACAATGAGCAGTTCTTC
CASSVNNEQFF
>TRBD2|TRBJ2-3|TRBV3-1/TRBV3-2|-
TGTGCCAGCAGCCCTTGGGGGGGTGGCACAGATACGCAGTATTTT
CASSPWGGGTDTQYF